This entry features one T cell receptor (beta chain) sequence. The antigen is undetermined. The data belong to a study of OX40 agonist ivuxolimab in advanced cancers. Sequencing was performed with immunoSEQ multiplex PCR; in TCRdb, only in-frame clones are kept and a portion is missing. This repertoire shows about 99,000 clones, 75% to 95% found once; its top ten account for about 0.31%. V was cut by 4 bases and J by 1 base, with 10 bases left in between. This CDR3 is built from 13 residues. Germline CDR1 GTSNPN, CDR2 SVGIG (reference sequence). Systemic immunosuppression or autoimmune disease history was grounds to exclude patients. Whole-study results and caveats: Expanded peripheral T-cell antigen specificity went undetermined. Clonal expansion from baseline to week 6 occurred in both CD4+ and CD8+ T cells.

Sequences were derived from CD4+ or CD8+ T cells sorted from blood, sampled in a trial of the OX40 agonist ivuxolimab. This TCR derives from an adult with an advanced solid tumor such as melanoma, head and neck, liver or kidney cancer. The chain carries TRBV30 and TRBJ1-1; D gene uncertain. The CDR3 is CAWTAQANTEAFF. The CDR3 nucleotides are TGTGCCTGGACAGCCCAGGCGAACACTGAAGCTTTCTTT.